A single sample gave rise to the 21 T cell receptor beta chains below, sequenced in a study of blood T cells in healthy people across ages. The use of a sample-barcoded 5' primer and a J-beta primer mix characterized a second PCR of roughly 6 to 12 cycles. TCRdb reprocessed the 5' RACE reads with MiXCR, giving one entry per CDR3 protein. Of 500,000 to 650,000 distinct CDR3 sequences listed, roughly a quarter are singletons. The same sample was also used in a study of T cells of mothers and their children.

The specimen sequenced was blood. The receptor source for this set is a boy aged 2 to 10 in good health.

The table lists this clonotype with a few counts. It may be a read error: a sequence one base away is much more abundant. This rearrangement joins TRBV20-1 to TRBJ2-5, with 10 bases matching TRBD1. The trim removed 8 bases at V and 5 bases at J, leaving 20 bases unmatched. The CDR3 runs to 17 residues. Germline V gene sequence: CDR1 DFQATT, CDR2 SNEGSKA (reference sequence). CDR3 bases: TGCAGTACTATAATTTTTGAGACAGGGGGCGTGGGGGAGACCCAGTACTTC. Translated: CSTIIFETGGVGETQYF.

This rearrangement joins TRBV7-2 to TRBJ2-7; 7 bases are shared with TRBD1. CDR1 and CDR2 from the germline V gene are SGHTA and FQGNSA. This CDR3 contains 16 residues. The V and J ends lost 3 bases and 3 bases, in that order; junction bases with no gene match: 11. The CDR3 is CASSLAPRWDSYEQYF. The CDR3 coding sequence is TGTGCCAGCAGCTTGGCCCCTCGGTGGGACAGCTACGAGCAGTACTTC.

The chain combines TRBV15 with TRBJ2-5, with a possible D match to TRBD1 (6 bases). The CDR3 extends over 16 amino acids. The ends were cut back, 0 bases at V and 0 bases at J, with 11 bases in the middle. Germline V gene lookup returns CDR1 LNHNV and CDR2 YYDKDF (reference sequence). CDR3 protein: CATSRDLRGYQETQYF. The CDR3 nucleotides read TGTGCCACCAGCAGAGATCTGAGGGGGTACCAAGAGACCCAGTACTTC.

This clonotype was observed a handful of times. This chain connects TRBV12-3 or TRBV12-4 to TRBJ1-1; D is uncertain. The V gene lost 6 bases and the J gene lost 1 base, with 9 bases spanning the gap. The CDR3 has 13 residues. The CDR3 coding sequence is TGTGCCAGCAGCCCCTTCGGGAACACTGAAGCTTTCTTT. It codes for CASSPFGNTEAFF.

There are a few counts of this clonotype. The V gene is TRBV19, the J gene TRBJ2-4; no clear D gene. V lost 6 bases and J lost 9, with 15 bases in between. The germline gives CDR1 LNHDA, CDR2 SQIVND (reference sequence). The CDR3 is made up of 13 amino acids. CDR3 DNA sequence: TGTGCCAGTAGCCCCGGGCTGAATGGCATTCAGTACTTC. Residues: CASSPGLNGIQYF.

This sequence joins TRBV7-2 and TRBJ2-7; 8 nucleotides line up with TRBD2. The CDR3 runs to 16 residues. Looked up from germline, CDR1 is SGHTA and CDR2 is FQGNSA. The ends lost 1 base at V and 2 bases at J; junction bases unmatched: 7. The DNA of the CDR3 is TGTGCCAGCAGCTTAGAATCGAGCGGGAGTCCCTACGAGCAGTACTTC. Its translation: CASSLESSGSPYEQYF.

In its sample, this clonotype was seen a few times. The chain is built from TRBV28 and TRBJ1-6, with D possibly TRBD1 on 5 matching bases. The CDR3 extends over 15 amino acids. The V gene's germline CDR1 is MDHEN and CDR2 SYDVKM. V was pared by 4 bases and J by 14 bases, with 21 bases between. CDR3 in amino acids: CASSSSGTGSGTLHF. The DNA for the CDR3 is TGTGCCAGCAGTTCCTCCGGGACGGGCTCGGGGACCCTCCACTTT.

V gene TRBV10-3 combines with J gene TRBJ1-1, with a weak D call TRBD1 (6 bases). Trimming left V 7 bases short and J 6 bases short, with 18 bases between. CDR1 is ENHRY and CDR2 is SYGVKD in the germline V gene. This CDR3 is 14 amino acids long. CDR3 residues: CAIKTWGRGAEAFF. CDR3 DNA sequence: TGTGCCATCAAGACATGGGGGCGCGGCGCTGAAGCTTTCTTT.

This chain links TRBV6-6 with TRBJ2-4; the D is unclear. Germline assignment: CDR1 MNHNY and CDR2 SVGAGI (reference sequence). The germline V and J ends were trimmed by 0 bases and 0 bases, with 6 bases remaining between them. The CDR3 extends over 15 amino acids. The CDR3 protein is CASSYSRAAKNIQYF. The CDR3 DNA reads TGTGCCAGCAGTTACTCCCGGGCAGCCAAAAACATTCAGTACTTC.

The genes are TRBV7-9 and TRBJ2-2, with a tentative D call TRBD2 (6 bases). Trimming stripped 5 bases from V and 4 bases from J, with 14 bases between. The CDR3 consists of 15 residues. The germline V gene encodes CDR1 SEHNR and CDR2 FQNEAQ (reference sequence). DNA of the CDR3: TGTGCCAGCAGCCTCCCCAGGGACTTCACCGGGGAGCTGTTTTTT. Translated: CASSLPRDFTGELFF.

The rearrangement joins TRBV7-2 to TRBJ2-5, with TRBD2 matching 7 bases. This CDR3 contains 15 residues. The V gene end was trimmed by 2 bases and the J gene end by 3 bases; junction bases not matched to a gene: 6. Germline V lookup: CDR1 SGHTA, CDR2 FQGNSA. The CDR3 DNA reads TGTGCCAGCAGCTTAAGATCTGGGGGGGAAGAGACCCAGTACTTC. This sequence encodes CASSLRSGGEETQYF. The full variable domain, with the rest looked up from reference TRBV7-2 and TRBJ2-5, is GAGVSQSPSNKVTEKGKDVELRCDPISGHTALYWYRQSLGQGLEFLIYFQGNSAPDKSGLPSDRFSAERTGGSVSTLTIQRTQQEDSAVYLCASSLRSGGEETQYFGPGTRLLVL.

Only one count was recorded for this clonotype. V gene TRBV2 combines with J gene TRBJ2-3, with 8 bases lining up with TRBD2. The germline V gene has CDR1 SNHLY and CDR2 FYNNEI. Losses at the gene ends were 10 bases for V and 4 bases for J; bases not matched to a gene: 7. This CDR3 spans 13 amino acids. CDR3: CATISGTADTQYF. The CDR3 DNA follows: TGTGCCACCATTAGCGGGACCGCAGATACGCAGTATTTT.

In this sample, this clonotype turned up a few times. The chain links TRBV5-1 to TRBJ1-2; D ambiguous. The CDR3 runs 15 residues. The V gene's germline CDR1 is SGHRS and CDR2 YFSETQ. V lost 0 bases and J lost 6, with 15 bases in between. CDR3 DNA: TGCGCCAGCAGCTTGGCCATGGCGGAACAAGATGGCTACACCTTC. It encodes CASSLAMAEQDGYTF.

This clonotype was found a few times. The chain couples TRBV28 to TRBJ2-2; 7 nucleotides align to TRBD1. The V gene's germline CDR1 is MDHEN and CDR2 SYDVKM. This CDR3 is built from 15 residues. Trimming took 5 bases from V and 2 from J; bases not matched to a gene: 5. The CDR3 nucleotides are TGTGCCAGCAGTACAGGGGACCCAAACACCGGGGAGCTGTTTTTT. Protein product: CASSTGDPNTGELFF.

This clonotype was detected only a few times. The J gene is TRBJ2-3, the V gene TRBV7-2, with TRBD1 as a possible D gene (6 bases). CDR3 size: 15 residues. Trimming removed 4 bases at V and 2 bases at J, with 13 bases between. CDR1 is SGHTA, CDR2 FQGNSA, per germline. CDR3 nucleotides: TGTGCCAGCAGCTCTCCGGGACACTCCACAGATACGCAGTATTTT. This translates into CASSSPGHSTDTQYF.

The rearrangement joins TRBV5-4 to TRBJ2-4; 8 bases map to TRBD1. The CDR3 contains 15 residues. CDR1 and CDR2 from the germline V gene are SGHNT and YYREEE (reference sequence). J gave up 3 bases and V 4 bases, and 6 bases lay outside the gene matches. The DNA of the CDR3 is TGTGCCAGCAGCACAAATACAGGGGGCAAAAACATTCAGTACTTC. This translates into CASSTNTGGKNIQYF.

The V gene is TRBV20-1, the J gene TRBJ2-1; no clear D. The CDR3 contains 13 residues. Germline CDR1 reads DFQATT; CDR2 reads SNEGSKA (reference sequence). The CDR3 DNA reads as TGCAGCGCTTTAGAGTCAGGTGGTTGGGAGCAGTTCTTC. Encoded protein: CSALESGGWEQFF.

There are a few counts of this clonotype. The rearrangement joins TRBV18 to TRBJ1-1; D gene uncertain. The V and J ends lost 6 bases and 6 bases respectively, with 11 bases between them. CDR1 and CDR2 from the germline V gene are KGHSH and LQKENI. The CDR3 extends over 12 amino acids. CDR3 loop: CASSEVRAEAFF. DNA for the CDR3: TGTGCCAGCTCCGAAGTGCGGGCTGAAGCTTTCTTT.

This clonotype has only a few counts. The rearrangement joins TRBV7-9 to TRBJ1-2, with D unresolved. CDR3 size: 14 residues. V dropped 5 bases and J dropped 4 bases, with 14 bases sitting between them. The germline V gene has CDR1 SEHNR and CDR2 FQNEAQ (reference sequence). CDR3 nucleotide sequence: TGTGCCAGCAGCCTAAACACGGTGATCTATGGCTACACCTTC. Its translation is CASSLNTVIYGYTF. Using reference TRBV7-9 and TRBJ1-2 for the parts outside the CDR3, the full variable domain is DTGVSQNPRHKITKRGQNVTFRCDPISEHNRLYWYRQTLGQGPEFLTYFQNEAQLEKSRLLSDRFSAERPKGSFSTLEIQRTEQGDSAMYLCASSLNTVIYGYTFGSGTRLTVV.

This sequence joins TRBV29-1 and TRBJ2-5; D possibly matches TRBD1 or TRBD2 (5 bases each). This CDR3 has 11 amino acids. Trimming took 4 bases from V and 4 from J, leaving 7 bases between them. Germline V gene lookup returns CDR1 SQVTM and CDR2 ANQGSEA. The CDR3 reads CSVGGRETQYF. The CDR3 DNA is TGCAGCGTTGGGGGACGAGAGACCCAGTACTTC.

The chain is built from TRBV29-1 and TRBJ2-3; tentative D call: TRBD2 (5 bases). The germline V gene encodes CDR1 SQVTM and CDR2 ANQGSEA. The V end lost 4 bases, the J end lost 4 bases, and 6 bases lay between the germline ends. CDR3 length: 11 residues. Here the CDR3 reads CSVVRADTQYF. The DNA for the CDR3 is TGCAGCGTTGTGCGGGCAGATACGCAGTATTTT.